Listed below are T cell receptor beta chains from one sample, sequenced in a study of cytotoxic CD8 clonotypes in ibrutinib-treated CLL. The protocol was immunoSEQ multiplex PCR, while the TCRdb copy is restricted to in-frame clones and leaves out a portion. The sample lists over 120,000 clones; approximately 80% were seen once. The sequencing here drew on PBMCs, taken after 24 months of ibrutinib treatment. The receptors come from a human donor with chronic lymphocytic leukemia. CDR3s include the opening cysteine and the closing phenylalanine or tryptophan. D genes are given only for firm matches. Clone size, where shown, is once, few, many, or a class for clones that have expanded.

few	TRBV27	-	TRBJ1-1	TGTGCCAGCAGTTTATTGGGGGCCGAAGCTTTCTTT	CASSLLGAEAFF
-	TRBV7-6	-	TRBJ2-5	TGTGCCAGCAGCCCCCGGTTGCAAGAGACCCAGTACTTC	CASSPRLQETQYF
-	TRBV11-3	-	TRBJ2-3	TGTGCCAGCAGCCCTCACTCCGGGACTCTCGGGGCAGATACGCAGTATTTT	CASSPHSGTLGADTQYF
-	TRBV6-6	TRBD1	TRBJ1-4	TGTGCCAGCAGAGCCGGTGGAGGGGGCAATGAAAAACTGTTTTTT	CASRAGGGGNEKLFF
-	TRBV7-2	TRBD2	TRBJ2-5	TGTGCCAGCAGCCCCAGCGGGGGGGATTGGGAGACCCAGTACTTC	CASSPSGGDWETQYF
-	TRBV19	TRBD1	TRBJ2-7	TGTGCCACCTCGGAACAGGGGGCTTACGAGCAGTACTTC	CATSEQGAYEQYF
-	TRBV29-1	-	TRBJ2-2	TGCAGCGTTGAGGCGGCCAACGGGGGCGGGGAGCTGTTTTTT	CSVEAANGGGELFF
-	TRBV18	-	TRBJ1-2	TGTGCCGCCCCAGGGGCGCGGGGCTACACCTTC	CAAPGARGYTF
-	TRBV2	-	TRBJ1-4	TGTGCCAGCAGTCAACCCAAATATCCGGGAGCTAATGAAAAACTGTTTTTT	CASSQPKYPGANEKLFF
-	TRBV9	TRBD1	TRBJ1-5	TGTGCCAGCAGCGCCTTAGGGGGCCCAGATCAGCCCCAGCATTTT	CASSALGGPDQPQHF
few	TRBV29-1	TRBD1	TRBJ2-2	TGCAGCGCTACCCCGGGACAGCCGAACACCGGGGAGCTGTTTTTT	CSATPGQPNTGELFF
once	TRBV30	-	TRBJ1-5	TGTGCCTGGAGTCCTCCCGAACCGGGGGCGGGGGGTAGCAATCAGCCCCAGCATTTT	CAWSPPEPGAGGSNQPQHF
-	TRBV15	-	TRBJ2-7	TGTGCCACCAGCCCCTGGGACAACTCCTACGAGCAGTACTTC	CATSPWDNSYEQYF
-	TRBV4-1	TRBD2	TRBJ2-1	TGCGCCAGCAGCCAAGGGACGGGGGGGCAGTTCTTC	CASSQGTGGQFF
-	TRBV7-7	TRBD2	TRBJ2-5	TGTGCCAGCAGCCCCCAAGCGGGAGAAGAGACCCAGTACTTC	CASSPQAGEETQYF
-	TRBV18	TRBD1	TRBJ2-3	TGTGCCAGCTCTGGAACAGGGGGCCTGGGGGATACGCAGTATTTT	CASSGTGGLGDTQYF
-	TRBV7-9	-	TRBJ1-1	TGTGCCAGCAGCCCGGCGGGGGGGGGCTGGACTGAAGCTTTCTTT	CASSPAGGGWTEAFF
-	TRBV5-1	-	TRBJ2-7	TGCGCCAGCAGCTTAAACGTATTGTACGAGCAGTACTTC	CASSLNVLYEQYF
-	TRBV28	-	TRBJ1-1	TGTGCCAGCATCGACCCTCGACAAAGGCCTGGAGCTTTCTTT	CASIDPRQRPGAFF
-	TRBV7-2	-	TRBJ2-7	TGTGCCAGCAGCTTAGGCAGGGACCCCTACGAGCAGTACTTC	CASSLGRDPYEQYF
few	TRBV6-5	TRBD2	TRBJ2-7	TGTGCCAGCAGGACCGGGGGGGCCCCCTACGAGCAGTACTTC	CASRTGGAPYEQYF
-	TRBV2	TRBD2	TRBJ2-3	TGTGCCAGCAAGGGGACCACTAGCGTTCCGCAGTATTTT	CASKGTTSVPQYF
-	TRBV6-1	-	TRBJ1-4	TGTGCCAGCAGTGAATCGGGGGCCGGTAATGAAAAACTGTTTTTT	CASSESGAGNEKLFF
few	TRBV30	-	TRBJ1-4	TGTGCCTGGAGTGTATCGGGCCCAACTAATGAAAAACTGTTTTTT	CAWSVSGPTNEKLFF
-	TRBV7-8	-	TRBJ2-2	TGTGCCACTTCCCCGATCGGGGGAACGAACACCGGGGAGCTGTTTTTT	CATSPIGGTNTGELFF
-	TRBV4-1	-	TRBJ1-5	TGCGCCAGCAGCCAAGATCGGGGGGGCGGCAATCAGCCCCAGCATTTT	CASSQDRGGGNQPQHF
-	TRBV7-2	TRBD1	TRBJ1-5	TGTGCCAGCAGCTTTCAGGGGGATCAGCCCCAGCATTTT	CASSFQGDQPQHF
-	TRBV18	-	TRBJ1-5	TGTGCCAGCTCACCAGGGAGCACCAATCAGCCCCAGCATTTT	CASSPGSTNQPQHF
-	TRBV19	TRBD1	TRBJ1-2	TGTGCCAGTAGTGGGACCCGGGACAGGAGGGAGGGCTACACCTTC	CASSGTRDRREGYTF
-	TRBV5-6	TRBD2	TRBJ2-2	TGTGCCAGCAGCCCGCGGGGACTAGCGGGAGCCGGGGAGCTGTTTTTT	CASSPRGLAGAGELFF
-	TRBV15	-	TRBJ1-2	TGTGCCACCAGCAGAGGGCAGGACTATGGCTACACCTTC	CATSRGQDYGYTF
-	TRBV6-1	-	TRBJ1-5	TGTGCCAGCAGTGTGAGGGCCCCCAATCAGCCCCAGCATTTT	CASSVRAPNQPQHF
-	TRBV7-9	TRBD1	TRBJ1-2	TGTGCCAGCACCCGGACAGGGGAGGGGTATGGCTACACCTTC	CASTRTGEGYGYTF
-	TRBV6-4	-	TRBJ2-3	TGTGCCAGCAGTGACTGGCGGGGCGATACGCAGTATTTT	CASSDWRGDTQYF
-	TRBV7-2	TRBD1	TRBJ1-2	TGTGCCAGCAGCGGGAGGACAGGGGACAACTATGGCTACACCTTC	CASSGRTGDNYGYTF
-	TRBV28	-	TRBJ2-7	TGTGCCAGCAGTTTATCGGCCGAGCAGTACTTC	CASSLSAEQYF
-	TRBV6-6	TRBD1	TRBJ2-7	TGTGCCAGCAGTTACGGGACAGGGGGTCTCAGCGAGCAGTACTTC	CASSYGTGGLSEQYF
-	TRBV2	-	TRBJ1-2	TGTGCCAGCAGTGAAAGCATGGGGGGCTACACCTTC	CASSESMGGYTF
once	TRBV27	TRBD1	TRBJ1-1	TGTGCCAGCAGGGGGACAGGGAGAGGAACTGAAGCTTTCTTT	CASRGTGRGTEAFF
-	TRBV5-1	TRBD1	TRBJ1-1	TGCGCCAGCAGCTCAACCGGGACAGGGAACACTGAAGCTTTCTTT	CASSSTGTGNTEAFF
-	TRBV12-2	-	TRBJ1-4	TGTGCAAGTCGCCCTGGGACAGGGGGAAATGAAAAACTGTTTTTT	CASRPGTGGNEKLFF
-	TRBV6-5	TRBD1	TRBJ2-7	TGTGCCAGCAAGGCAGGGGGTAGCTACGAGCAGTACTTC	CASKAGGSYEQYF
-	TRBV19	TRBD2	TRBJ2-1	TGTGCCAGTAGTATGGGCGGTTGGCTAGCGGGGGCGGGCGCCTACAATGAGCAGTTCTTC	CASSMGGWLAGAGAYNEQFF
-	TRBV6-4	-	TRBJ2-3	TGTGCCAGCAGTGACTCCGCACGAGATACGCAGTATTTT	CASSDSARDTQYF
-	TRBV28	TRBD2	TRBJ2-3	TGTGCCAGCAGTCCCGCGGGGGGAGATACGCAGTATTTT	CASSPAGGDTQYF
-	TRBV7-9	TRBD2	TRBJ2-7	TGTGCCAGCAGTCCCGACAGCCAGGGACTAGCAGGGGGCTCCTACGAGCAGTACTTC	CASSPDSQGLAGGSYEQYF
few	TRBV28	-	TRBJ2-7	TGTGCCAGCAAGGGAGTGTCCTACGAGCAGTACTTC	CASKGVSYEQYF
-	TRBV6-5	-	TRBJ1-2	TGTGCCAGCAGTGCCATTCTGGAGAGCTATGGCTACACCTTC	CASSAILESYGYTF
-	TRBV7-2	TRBD1	TRBJ2-1	TGTGCCAGCAGCTTATGGGACAGGGGGTGGGGTGAGCAGTTCTTC	CASSLWDRGWGEQFF
-	TRBV5-1	-	TRBJ2-2	TGCGCCAGCAGCTTGGCCGTCGGGACGGTGAACACCGGGGAGCTGTTTTTT	CASSLAVGTVNTGELFF
-	TRBV7-2	-	TRBJ2-2	TGTGCCAGCAGCCGCCGACAGGGAGGGACCGGGGAGCTGTTTTTT	CASSRRQGGTGELFF
-	TRBV11-3	TRBD2	TRBJ2-7	TGTGCCAGCAGCTTAGATGATGAGCGGGAGGTGGAGGACGAGCAGTACTTC	CASSLDDEREVEDEQYF
-	TRBV11-2	-	TRBJ2-5	TGTGCCAGCAGCCCCGGACTGGCAGAGACCCAGTACTTC	CASSPGLAETQYF
-	TRBV6-1	-	TRBJ2-1	TGTGCCAGCAGTGAAGTCGGACCAGGTGAGCAGTTCTTC	CASSEVGPGEQFF
-	TRBV6-5	TRBD2	TRBJ2-7	TGTGCCAGCAGCGGGACTAGCGGGGGGGCGGGAGAGCAGTACTTC	CASSGTSGGAGEQYF
-	TRBV5-1	-	TRBJ2-2	TGCGCCAGCAGCTTGGGGAACACCGGGGAGCTGTTTTTT	CASSLGNTGELFF